This is a list of T cell receptor beta chains from one sample in a study of PD-1 blockade in classical Hodgkin lymphoma. Assay used: immunoSEQ multiplex PCR; TCRdb lists only in-frame clones, some missing. The sample has some 21,000 clones, around four fifths seen once. The sequenced sample was CD4+ T cells from blood. The receptors stem from a human donor with classical Hodgkin lymphoma. The CDR3 runs from the conserved cysteine through the conserved F or W. D genes are given only for firm matches. Rows may omit the clone size; those that give it use once, few, many or a size class.

-	11	once	TRBV11-1	TRBJ2-1	CASSFSNEQFF	TGTGCCAGCAGCTTCTCCAATGAGCAGTTCTTC
TRBD1	15	-	TRBV19	TRBJ1-2	CASSISWTGVYGYTF	TGTGCCAGTAGTATTTCGTGGACAGGGGTCTATGGCTACACCTTC
TRBD2	15	-	TRBV6-1	TRBJ2-3	CASRVAGKLTDTQYF	TGTGCCAGCAGGGTAGCGGGAAAGTTGACAGATACGCAGTATTTT
-	13	few	TRBV14	TRBJ2-7	CASSQDLRGGQYF	TGTGCCAGCAGCCAAGATCTTAGGGGGGGGCAGTACTTC
-	10	few	TRBV20-1	TRBJ1-4	CSARGGKLFF	TGCAGTGCTAGAGGGGGGAAACTGTTTTTT
TRBD1	12	-	TRBV5-6	TRBJ2-3	CASSSGDRGRAF	TGTGCCAGCAGCTCGGGGGACAGGGGGCGGGCTTTT
-	15	once	TRBV4-1	TRBJ2-5	CASSRQGPNQETQYF	TGCGCCAGCAGCCGTCAGGGACCGAACCAAGAGACCCAGTACTTC
-	15	-	TRBV10-2	TRBJ2-7	CASIIRQESSYEQYF	TGCGCCAGCATAATCAGACAGGAGTCCTCCTACGAGCAGTACTTC
TRBD2	16	-	TRBV7-9	TRBJ2-5	CASSPGTSGSPETQYF	TGTGCCAGCAGCCCCGGGACTAGCGGGAGTCCAGAGACCCAGTACTTC
-	14	-	TRBV4-2	TRBJ2-5	CASSQELRSQEQYF	TGTGCCAGCAGCCAAGAGTTAAGGAGCCAGGAGCAGTACTTC
-	16	once	TRBV4-1	TRBJ2-2	CASSPFASWATGELFF	TGCGCCAGCAGCCCCTTTGCCAGTTGGGCCACCGGGGAGCTGTTTTTT
TRBD1	15	-	TRBV18	TRBJ2-1	CASSPTGGFVNEQFF	TGTGCCAGCTCACCGACAGGGGGCTTTGTCAATGAGCAGTTCTTC
-	13	few	TRBV28	TRBJ1-5	CASRGPRSQPQHF	TGTGCCAGCAGGGGGCCCCGCAGTCAGCCCCAGCATTTT
TRBD2	16	few	TRBV10-3	TRBJ2-2	CAISDPGTRVPGELFF	TGTGCCATCAGCGACCCGGGGACTAGGGTTCCCGGGGAGCTGTTTTTT
-	12	once	TRBV5-1	TRBJ2-3	CASSFEADTQYF	TGCGCCAGCAGCTTTGAGGCGGATACGCAGTATTTT
-	15	-	TRBV28	TRBJ1-1	CASGPQGSRISEAFF	TGTGCCAGCGGACCCCAGGGGAGCCGTATCTCTGAAGCTTTCTTT
-	15	few	TRBV7-8	TRBJ2-3	CASSRGQVFGDTQYF	TGTGCCAGCAGCCGCGGGCAGGTGTTTGGGGATACGCAGTATTTT
-	12	few	TRBV6-6	TRBJ1-6	CASGTVNSPLHF	TGTGCCAGCGGAACAGTTAATTCACCCCTCCACTTT
-	12	-	TRBV19	TRBJ2-3	CASRQGTDTQYF	TGTGCCAGTAGACAGGGAACAGATACGCAGTATTTT
-	11	-	TRBV29-1	TRBJ1-1	CSVGTGADAFF	TGCAGCGTCGGGACGGGGGCCGACGCTTTCTTT
-	13	-	TRBV19	TRBJ2-5	CASSPSHEKTQYF	TGTGCCAGTAGCCCGAGTCATGAGAAGACCCAGTACTTC
-	19	few	TRBV7-3	TRBJ2-3	CASRGEGPSSDLSTDTQYF	TGTGCCAGCAGGGGCGAAGGGCCTAGCAGCGACCTTAGCACAGATACGCAGTATTTT
TRBD2	17	once	TRBV9	TRBJ2-2	CASSVSPGTSRTGELFF	TGTGCCAGCAGCGTAAGCCCCGGGACTAGTCGCACCGGGGAGCTGTTTTTT
TRBD2	18	-	TRBV9	TRBJ2-3	CASSAGLAVTSSTDTQYF	TGTGCCAGCAGCGCGGGACTAGCAGTAACCTCTAGCACAGATACGCAGTATTTT
-	13	-	TRBV5-4	TRBJ1-4	CASSLSGHEKLFF	TGTGCCAGCAGCTTAAGTGGACACGAAAAACTGTTTTTT
TRBD2	15	once	TRBV2	TRBJ2-1	CASSEEAGPYNEQFF	TGTGCCAGCAGTGAAGAAGCGGGACCTTACAATGAGCAGTTCTTC
-	13	-	TRBV7-2	TRBJ2-2	CASLSVLHGELFF	TGTGCCAGCCTATCGGTTTTGCACGGGGAGCTGTTTTTT
-	14	-	TRBV9	TRBJ2-7	CASSVDLIAYEQYF	TGTGCCAGCAGCGTAGACCTGATAGCCTACGAGCAGTACTTC
-	13	-	TRBV5-4	TRBJ1-4	CASQSATNEKLFF	TGTGCCAGCCAATCTGCAACTAATGAAAAACTGTTTTTT
-	12	-	TRBV10-3	TRBJ2-7	CAINRESYEQYF	TGTGCCATCAACCGGGAGAGCTACGAGCAGTACTTC
TRBD2	15	-	TRBV7-2	TRBJ2-7	CASSVEGLALYEQYF	TGTGCCAGCAGCGTAGAGGGACTAGCGCTGTACGAGCAGTACTTC
-	15	-	TRBV7-3	TRBJ1-1	CASSPPEGRSTEAFF	TGTGCCAGCAGCCCCCCGGAGGGTAGAAGCACTGAAGCTTTCTTT
-	15	-	TRBV19	TRBJ1-5	CASSPDRPNNQPQHF	TGTGCCAGTAGTCCCGACAGGCCTAACAATCAGCCCCAGCATTTT
-	16	-	TRBV5-6	TRBJ2-3	CASSLNFGGSTDTQYF	TGTGCCAGCAGCTTGAATTTCGGCGGGAGCACAGATACGCAGTATTTT
-	13	-	TRBV19	TRBJ2-7	CASSIGDTYEQYF	TGTGCCAGTAGTATCGGGGATACCTACGAGCAGTACTTC
-	13	-	TRBV25-1	TRBJ1-6	CASTGQINSPLHF	TGTGCCAGCACGGGGCAAATCAATTCACCCCTCCACTTT
TRBD2	14	-	TRBV27	TRBJ2-7	CASRGLAGGGEQYF	TGTGCCAGCAGAGGACTAGCGGGAGGCGGCGAGCAGTACTTC
TRBD2	16	few	TRBV5-6	TRBJ2-1	CASSFAATSGARGQFF	TGTGCCAGCAGCTTTGCGGCGACTAGCGGGGCCCGGGGGCAGTTCTTC
TRBD1	14	-	TRBV5-8	TRBJ1-5	CASSSRDRGQPQHF	TGTGCCAGCAGCTCCCGGGACAGGGGACAGCCCCAGCATTTT
TRBD2	13	-	TRBV29-1	TRBJ2-3	CSVGGRLTDTQYF	TGCAGCGTTGGCGGGAGGCTTACAGATACGCAGTATTTT
-	11	-	TRBV19	TRBJ1-4	CASSIGEKLFF	TGTGCCAGTAGTATAGGAGAAAAACTGTTTTTT
-	15	-	TRBV21-1	TRBJ2-7	CATSERREAGYEQYF	TGTGCCACCTCCGAGAGGCGGGAGGCAGGTTACGAGCAGTACTTC
-	12	-	TRBV6-1	TRBJ1-1	CASSHLNTEAFF	TGTGCCAGCAGTCATCTGAACACTGAAGCTTTCTTT
-	14	-	TRBV6-6	TRBJ1-4	CASSPYSTAEKLFF	TGTGCCAGCAGTCCCTACTCCACAGCTGAAAAACTGTTTTTT
TRBD2	15	-	TRBV27	TRBJ2-7	CASSLGREGHYEQYF	TGTGCCAGCAGTTTGGGGCGGGAGGGCCACTACGAGCAGTACTTC
-	15	-	TRBV5-6	TRBJ1-2	CASSLGATEIYGYTF	TGTGCCAGCAGCTTAGGGGCGACGGAGATCTATGGCTACACCTTC
-	16	-	TRBV27	TRBJ2-3	CASSLSTSGGTDTQYF	TGTGCCAGCAGTTTATCGACGAGCGGAGGCACAGATACGCAGTATTTT
TRBD2	17	-	TRBV5-1	TRBJ2-7	CASSLKPGAGGPWEQYF	TGCGCCAGCAGCTTGAAGCCTGGAGCGGGAGGGCCTTGGGAGCAGTACTTC
-	13	once	TRBV29-1	TRBJ2-1	CSANSGAYNEQFF	TGCAGCGCCAATAGCGGAGCCTACAATGAGCAGTTCTTC
-	14	few	TRBV28	TRBJ1-4	CASSLHKQEEKLFF	TGTGCCAGCAGTTTACATAAGCAGGAAGAAAAACTGTTTTTT
-	12	once	TRBV10-3	TRBJ1-1	CAISGRNTEAFF	TGTGCCATCAGTGGCAGGAACACTGAAGCTTTCTTT
-	17	once	TRBV19	TRBJ1-5	CASTTYRSGIDNQPQHF	TGTGCCAGTACCACCTATAGGTCGGGAATCGACAATCAGCCCCAGCATTTT
-	14	-	TRBV28	TRBJ2-2	CASTKTRSTGELFF	TGTGCCAGCACAAAGACTAGATCCACCGGGGAGCTGTTTTTT
-	13	-	TRBV25-1	TRBJ2-6	CASTVSGANVLTF	TGTGCCAGTACAGTATCTGGGGCCAACGTCCTGACTTTC